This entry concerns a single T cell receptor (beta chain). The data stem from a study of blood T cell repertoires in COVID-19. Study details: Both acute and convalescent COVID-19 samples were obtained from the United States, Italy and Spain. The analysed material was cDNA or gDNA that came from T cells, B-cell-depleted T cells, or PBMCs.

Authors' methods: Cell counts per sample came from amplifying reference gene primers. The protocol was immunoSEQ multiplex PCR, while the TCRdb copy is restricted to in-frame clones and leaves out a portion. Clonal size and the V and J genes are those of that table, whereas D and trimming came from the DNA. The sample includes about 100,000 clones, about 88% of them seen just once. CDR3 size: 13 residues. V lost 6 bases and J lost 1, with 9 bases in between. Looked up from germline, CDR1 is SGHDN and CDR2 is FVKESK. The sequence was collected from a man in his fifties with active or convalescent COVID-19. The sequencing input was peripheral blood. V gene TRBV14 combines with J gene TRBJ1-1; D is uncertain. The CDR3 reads CASSRTGNTEAFF. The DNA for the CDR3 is TGTGCCAGCAGTCGGACTGGGAACACTGAAGCTTTCTTT.